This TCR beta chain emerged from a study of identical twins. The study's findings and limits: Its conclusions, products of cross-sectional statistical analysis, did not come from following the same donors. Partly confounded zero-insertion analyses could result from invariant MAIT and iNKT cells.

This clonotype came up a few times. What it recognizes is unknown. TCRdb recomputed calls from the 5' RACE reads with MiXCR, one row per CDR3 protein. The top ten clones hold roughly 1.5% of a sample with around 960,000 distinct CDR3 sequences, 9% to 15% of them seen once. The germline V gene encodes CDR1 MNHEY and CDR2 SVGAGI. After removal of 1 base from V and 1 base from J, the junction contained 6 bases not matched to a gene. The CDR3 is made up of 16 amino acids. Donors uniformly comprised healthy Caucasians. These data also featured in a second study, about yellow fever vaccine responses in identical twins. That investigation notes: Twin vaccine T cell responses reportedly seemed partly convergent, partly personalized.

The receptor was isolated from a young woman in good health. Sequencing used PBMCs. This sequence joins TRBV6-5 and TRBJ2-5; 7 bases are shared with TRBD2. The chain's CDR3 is CASSYWAASGQETQYF. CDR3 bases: TGTGCCAGCAGTTACTGGGCGGCTAGCGGCCAAGAGACCCAGTACTTC.